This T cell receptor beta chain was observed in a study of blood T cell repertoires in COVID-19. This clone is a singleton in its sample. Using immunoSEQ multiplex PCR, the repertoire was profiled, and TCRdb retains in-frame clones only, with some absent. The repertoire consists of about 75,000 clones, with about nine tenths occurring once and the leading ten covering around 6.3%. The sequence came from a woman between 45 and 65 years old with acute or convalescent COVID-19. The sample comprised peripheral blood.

The CDR3: CASSQRGGQEETQYF. CDR3 sequence (DNA): TGTGCCAGCAGCCAGCGGGGGGGCCAGGAGGAGACCCAGTACTTC. The rearrangement links TRBV6-5 to TRBJ2-5; 10 bases align to TRBD2. This CDR3 contains 15 residues. Germline V gives CDR1 MNHEY, CDR2 SVGAGI. Trimming at V came to 6 bases and at J to 5 bases, leaving 9 bases not matched to a gene.